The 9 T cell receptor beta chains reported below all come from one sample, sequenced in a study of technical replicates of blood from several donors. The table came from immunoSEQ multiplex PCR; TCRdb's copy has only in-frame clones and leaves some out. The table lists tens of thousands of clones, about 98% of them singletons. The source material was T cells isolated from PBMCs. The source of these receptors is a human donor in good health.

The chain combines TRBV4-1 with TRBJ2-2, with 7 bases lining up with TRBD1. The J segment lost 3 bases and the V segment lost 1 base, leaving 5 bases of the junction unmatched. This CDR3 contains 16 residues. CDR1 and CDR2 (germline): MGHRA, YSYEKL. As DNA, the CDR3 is TGCGCCAGCAGCCAAGTACAGGGGCTGGACACCGGGGAGCTGTTTTTT. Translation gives CASSQVQGLDTGELFF.

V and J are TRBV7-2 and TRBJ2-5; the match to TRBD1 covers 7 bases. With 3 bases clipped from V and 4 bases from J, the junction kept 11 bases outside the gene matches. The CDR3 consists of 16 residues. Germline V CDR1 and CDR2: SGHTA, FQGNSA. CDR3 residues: CASSLGPTGPGETQYF. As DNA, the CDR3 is TGTGCCAGCAGCTTGGGGCCGACAGGGCCGGGAGAGACCCAGTACTTC.

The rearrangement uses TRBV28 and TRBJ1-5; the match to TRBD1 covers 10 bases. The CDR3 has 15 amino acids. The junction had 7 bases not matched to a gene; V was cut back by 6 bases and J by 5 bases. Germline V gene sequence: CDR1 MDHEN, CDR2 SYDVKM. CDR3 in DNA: TGTGCCAGCAGCCGAGGGGACAGGGGATATCAGCCCCAGCATTTT. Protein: CASSRGDRGYQPQHF.

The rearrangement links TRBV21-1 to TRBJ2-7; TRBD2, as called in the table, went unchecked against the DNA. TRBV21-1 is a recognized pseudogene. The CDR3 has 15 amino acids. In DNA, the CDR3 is TGTGCCAGCAGCAAAGCAGGAAGCGGGAGCTACGAGCAGTACTTC. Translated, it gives CASSKAGSGSYEQYF.

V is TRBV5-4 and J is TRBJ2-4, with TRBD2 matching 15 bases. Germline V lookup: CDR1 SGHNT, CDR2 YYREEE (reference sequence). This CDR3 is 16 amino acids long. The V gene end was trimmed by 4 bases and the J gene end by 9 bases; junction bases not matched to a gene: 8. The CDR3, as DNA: TGTGCCAGCAGCGCCGGGACTAGCGGGGGGTGGAGCATTCAGTACTTC. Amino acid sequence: CASSAGTSGGWSIQYF.

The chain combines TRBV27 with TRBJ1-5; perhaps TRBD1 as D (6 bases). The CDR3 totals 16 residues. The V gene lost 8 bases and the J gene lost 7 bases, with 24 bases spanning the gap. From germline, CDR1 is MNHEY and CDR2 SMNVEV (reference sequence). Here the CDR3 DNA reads TGTGCCAGCGGAAAGGGGGGGCAATTGTTCGGCCAGCCCCAGCATTTT. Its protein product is CASGKGGQLFGQPQHF.

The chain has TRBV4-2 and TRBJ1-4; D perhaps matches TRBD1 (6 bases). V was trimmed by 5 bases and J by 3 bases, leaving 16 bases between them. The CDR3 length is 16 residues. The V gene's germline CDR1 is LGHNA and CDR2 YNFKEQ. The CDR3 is CASSEGAGAANEKLFF. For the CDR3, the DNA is TGTGCCAGCAGCGAAGGTGCGGGGGCTGCTAATGAAAAACTGTTTTTT.

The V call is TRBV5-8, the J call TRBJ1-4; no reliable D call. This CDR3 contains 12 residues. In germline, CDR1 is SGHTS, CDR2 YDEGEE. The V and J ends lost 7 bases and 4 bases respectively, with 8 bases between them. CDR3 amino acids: CASVSFNEKLFF. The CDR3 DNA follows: TGTGCCAGCGTCTCTTTTAATGAAAAACTGTTTTTT.

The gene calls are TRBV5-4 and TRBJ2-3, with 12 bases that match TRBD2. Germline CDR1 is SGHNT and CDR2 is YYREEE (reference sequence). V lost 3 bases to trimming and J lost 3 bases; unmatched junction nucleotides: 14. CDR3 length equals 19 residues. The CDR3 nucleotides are TGTGCCAGCAGCTCCATAAAACTACTAGCGGGGGGTGAGACAGATACGCAGTATTTT. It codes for CASSSIKLLAGGETDTQYF.